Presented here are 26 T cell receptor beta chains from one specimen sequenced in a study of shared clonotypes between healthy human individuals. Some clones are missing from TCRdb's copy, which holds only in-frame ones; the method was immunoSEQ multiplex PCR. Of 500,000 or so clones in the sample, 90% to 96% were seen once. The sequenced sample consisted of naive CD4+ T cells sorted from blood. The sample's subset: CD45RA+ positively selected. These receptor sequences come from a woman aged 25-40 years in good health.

The DNA for the CDR3 is TGTGCCAGTAGTATAGACAGCACTAACTATGGCTACACCTTC. Translating gives CASSIDSTNYGYTF. The chain has TRBV19 and TRBJ1-2; no firm D call. Trimming cost V 0 bases and J 0 bases, with 5 bases left between them. CDR3 length: 14 residues. Germline V lookup: CDR1 LNHDA, CDR2 SQIVND (reference sequence).

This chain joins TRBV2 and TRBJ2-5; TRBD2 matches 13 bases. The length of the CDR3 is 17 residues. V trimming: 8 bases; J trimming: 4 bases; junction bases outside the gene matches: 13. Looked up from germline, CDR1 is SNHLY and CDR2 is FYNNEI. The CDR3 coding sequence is TGTGCCAGCGTTGGGGGGGGACTAGCGGGACTTGCAGAGACCCAGTACTTC. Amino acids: CASVGGGLAGLAETQYF.

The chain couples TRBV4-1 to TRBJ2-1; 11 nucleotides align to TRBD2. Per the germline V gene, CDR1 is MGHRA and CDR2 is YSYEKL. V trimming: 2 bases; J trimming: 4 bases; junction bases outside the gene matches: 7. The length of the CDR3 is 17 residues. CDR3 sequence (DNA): TGCGCCAGCAGCCAACTACTAGCGGGAGCCCAGTACAATGAGCAGTTCTTC. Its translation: CASSQLLAGAQYNEQFF.

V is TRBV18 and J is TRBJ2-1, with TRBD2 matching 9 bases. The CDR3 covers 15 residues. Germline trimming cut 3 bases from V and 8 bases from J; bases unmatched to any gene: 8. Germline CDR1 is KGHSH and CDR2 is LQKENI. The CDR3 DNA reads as TGTGCCAGCTCACCGCAAGGGACTAGCTGGGATGAGCAGTTCTTC. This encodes CASSPQGTSWDEQFF.

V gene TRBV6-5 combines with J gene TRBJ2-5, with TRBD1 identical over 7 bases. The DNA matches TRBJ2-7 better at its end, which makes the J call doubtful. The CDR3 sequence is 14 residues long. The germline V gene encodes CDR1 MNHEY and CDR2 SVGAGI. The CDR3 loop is CASSYRGPRYEQYF. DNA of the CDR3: TGTGCCAGCAGTTACAGGGGGCCTCGGTACGAGCAGTACTTC.

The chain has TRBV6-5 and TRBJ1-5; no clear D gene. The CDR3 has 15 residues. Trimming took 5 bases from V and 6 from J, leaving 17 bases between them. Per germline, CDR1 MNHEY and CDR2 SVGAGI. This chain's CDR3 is CASSRSPGEAQPQHF. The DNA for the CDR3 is TGTGCCAGCAGTCGATCCCCCGGGGAGGCTCAGCCCCAGCATTTT.

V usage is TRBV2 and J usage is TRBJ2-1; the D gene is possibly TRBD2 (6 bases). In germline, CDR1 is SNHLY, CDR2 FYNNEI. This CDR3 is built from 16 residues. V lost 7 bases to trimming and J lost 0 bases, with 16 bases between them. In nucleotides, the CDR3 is TGTGCCAGCACCAAATATGCCGGGAGCTCCTACAATGAGCAGTTCTTC. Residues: CASTKYAGSSYNEQFF.

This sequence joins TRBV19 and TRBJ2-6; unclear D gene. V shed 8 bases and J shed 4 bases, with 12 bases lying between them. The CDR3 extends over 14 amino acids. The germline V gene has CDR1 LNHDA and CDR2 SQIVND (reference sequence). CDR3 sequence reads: CASLESIGANVLTF. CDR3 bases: TGTGCCAGTCTCGAATCGATCGGGGCCAACGTCCTGACTTTC. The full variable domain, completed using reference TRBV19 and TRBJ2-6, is DGGITQSPKYLFRKEGQNVTLSCEQNLNHDAMYWYRQDPGQGLRLIYYSQIVNDFQKGDIAEGYSVSREKKESFPLTVTSAQKNPTAFYLCASLESIGANVLTFGAGSRLTVL.

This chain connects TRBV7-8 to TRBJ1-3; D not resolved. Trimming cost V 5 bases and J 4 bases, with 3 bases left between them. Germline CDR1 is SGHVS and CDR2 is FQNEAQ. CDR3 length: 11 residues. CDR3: CASSPGNTIYF. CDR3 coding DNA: TGTGCCAGCAGCCCCGGAAACACCATATATTTT.

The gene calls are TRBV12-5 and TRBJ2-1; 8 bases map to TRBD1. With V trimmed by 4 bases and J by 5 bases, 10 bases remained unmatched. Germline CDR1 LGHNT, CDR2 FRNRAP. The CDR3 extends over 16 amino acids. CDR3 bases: TGTGCTAGTGGTTCAGCTCCGGGACAGGAGAACAATGAGCAGTTCTTC. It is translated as CASGSAPGQENNEQFF.

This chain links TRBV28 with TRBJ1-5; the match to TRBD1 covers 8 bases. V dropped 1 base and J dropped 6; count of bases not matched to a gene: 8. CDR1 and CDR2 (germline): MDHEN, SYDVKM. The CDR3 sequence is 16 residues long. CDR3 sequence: CASSLSGRGRGQPQHF. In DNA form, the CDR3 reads TGTGCCAGCAGTTTATCTGGCAGGGGGCGCGGTCAGCCCCAGCATTTT.

The CDR3 nucleotides read TGTGCCAGCATCTCCGGACAGGGGCCTTACGAGCAGTACTTC. Its protein product is CASISGQGPYEQYF. The chain has TRBV28 and TRBJ2-7; 9 nucleotides match TRBD1. Germline V gene data show CDR1 as MDHEN and CDR2 as SYDVKM. Unmatched junction bases numbered 8, after V lost 7 bases and J lost 4 bases. The CDR3 is 14 residues long.

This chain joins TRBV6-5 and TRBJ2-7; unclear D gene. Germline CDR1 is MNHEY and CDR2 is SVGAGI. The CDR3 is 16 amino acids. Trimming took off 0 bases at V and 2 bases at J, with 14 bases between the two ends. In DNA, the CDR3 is TGTGCCAGCAGTTACTCCGGTCGGGTGGCCCCCTACGAGCAGTACTTC. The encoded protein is CASSYSGRVAPYEQYF.

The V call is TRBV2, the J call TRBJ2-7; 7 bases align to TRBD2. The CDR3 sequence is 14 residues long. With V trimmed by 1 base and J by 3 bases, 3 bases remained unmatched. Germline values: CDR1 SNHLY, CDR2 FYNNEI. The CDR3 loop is CASSEGAGDYEQYF. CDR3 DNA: TGTGCCAGCAGTGAAGGGGCGGGAGACTACGAGCAGTACTTC.

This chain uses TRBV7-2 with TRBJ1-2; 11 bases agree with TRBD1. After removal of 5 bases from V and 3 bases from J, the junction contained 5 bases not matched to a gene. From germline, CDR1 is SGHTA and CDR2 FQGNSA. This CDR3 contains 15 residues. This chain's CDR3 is CASSRDRGSHYGYTF. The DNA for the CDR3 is TGTGCCAGCAGCCGGGACAGGGGGTCACACTATGGCTACACCTTC.

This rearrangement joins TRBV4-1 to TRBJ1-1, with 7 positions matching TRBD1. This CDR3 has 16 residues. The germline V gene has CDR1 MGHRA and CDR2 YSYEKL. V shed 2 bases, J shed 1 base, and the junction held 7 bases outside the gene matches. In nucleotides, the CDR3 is TGCGCCAGCAGCCAACTGTACAGGGGTCAGAACACTGAAGCTTTCTTT. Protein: CASSQLYRGQNTEAFF.

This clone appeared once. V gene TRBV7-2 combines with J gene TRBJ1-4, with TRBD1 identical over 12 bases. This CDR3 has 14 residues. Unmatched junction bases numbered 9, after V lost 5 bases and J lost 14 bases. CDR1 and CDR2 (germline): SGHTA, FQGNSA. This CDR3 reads CASSPGTGGNWLFF. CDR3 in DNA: TGTGCCAGCAGCCCCGGGACAGGGGGCAACTGGCTGTTTTTT.

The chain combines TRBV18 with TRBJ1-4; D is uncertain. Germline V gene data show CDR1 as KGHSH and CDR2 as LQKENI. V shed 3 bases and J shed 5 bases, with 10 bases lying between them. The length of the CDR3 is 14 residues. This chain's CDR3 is CASSPTDGNEKLFF. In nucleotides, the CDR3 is TGTGCCAGCTCACCCACGGACGGGAATGAAAAACTGTTTTTT.

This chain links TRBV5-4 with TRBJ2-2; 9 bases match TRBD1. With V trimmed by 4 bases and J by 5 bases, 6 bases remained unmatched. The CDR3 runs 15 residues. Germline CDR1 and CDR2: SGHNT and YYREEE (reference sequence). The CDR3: CASSPGQGRTGELFF. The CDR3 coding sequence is TGTGCCAGCAGCCCCGGACAGGGGCGTACCGGGGAGCTGTTTTTT.

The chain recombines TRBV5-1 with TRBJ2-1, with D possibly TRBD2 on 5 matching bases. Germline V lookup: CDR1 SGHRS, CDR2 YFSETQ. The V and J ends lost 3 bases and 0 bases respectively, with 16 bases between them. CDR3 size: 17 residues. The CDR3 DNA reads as TGCGCCAGCAGCTCGTTAGCGCCAAGTAGCTCCTACAATGAGCAGTTCTTC. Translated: CASSSLAPSSSYNEQFF.

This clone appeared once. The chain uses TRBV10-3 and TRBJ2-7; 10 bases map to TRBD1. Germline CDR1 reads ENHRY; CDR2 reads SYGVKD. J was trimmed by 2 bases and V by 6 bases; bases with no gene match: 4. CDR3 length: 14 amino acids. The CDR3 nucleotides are TGTGCCATCAGACGGACAGGGGGAGCCTACGAGCAGTACTTC. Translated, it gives CAIRRTGGAYEQYF.

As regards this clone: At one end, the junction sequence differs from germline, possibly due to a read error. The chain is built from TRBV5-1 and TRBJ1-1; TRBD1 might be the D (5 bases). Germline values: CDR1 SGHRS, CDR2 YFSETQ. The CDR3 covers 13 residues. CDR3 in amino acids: CATSQGLNTEAFF. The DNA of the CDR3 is TGCGCCACCAGCCAGGGTTTGAACACTGAAGCTTTCTTT.

CDR3 sequence (DNA): TGTGCCAGTAGTTTGCCCGGACAGGTGGGAAATGAGCAGTTCTTC. It translates to CASSLPGQVGNEQFF. The chain uses TRBV19 and TRBJ2-1; 7 nucleotides agree with TRBD1. CDR3 length: 15 residues. The germline V gene has CDR1 LNHDA and CDR2 SQIVND (reference sequence). V was clipped by 5 bases and J by 7 bases; unmatched bases: 11.

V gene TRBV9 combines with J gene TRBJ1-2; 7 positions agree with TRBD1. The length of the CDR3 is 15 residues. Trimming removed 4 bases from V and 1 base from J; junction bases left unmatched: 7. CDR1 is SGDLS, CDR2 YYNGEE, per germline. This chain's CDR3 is CASSPTTGLNYGYTF. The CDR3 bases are TGTGCCAGCAGCCCCACGACAGGGCTTAACTATGGCTACACCTTC. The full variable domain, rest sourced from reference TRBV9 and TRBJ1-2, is DSGVTQTPKHLITATGQRVTLRCSPRSGDLSVYWYQQSLDQGLQFLIQYYNGEERAKGNILERFSAQQFPDLHSELNLSSLELGDSALYFCASSPTTGLNYGYTFGSGTRLTVV.

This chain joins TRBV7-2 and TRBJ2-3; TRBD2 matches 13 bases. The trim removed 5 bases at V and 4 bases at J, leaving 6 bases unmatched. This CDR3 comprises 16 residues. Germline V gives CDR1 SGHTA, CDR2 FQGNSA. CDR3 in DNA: TGTGCCAGCAGCACCAGGACTAGCGGGAGTGCAGATACGCAGTATTTT. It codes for CASSTRTSGSADTQYF.

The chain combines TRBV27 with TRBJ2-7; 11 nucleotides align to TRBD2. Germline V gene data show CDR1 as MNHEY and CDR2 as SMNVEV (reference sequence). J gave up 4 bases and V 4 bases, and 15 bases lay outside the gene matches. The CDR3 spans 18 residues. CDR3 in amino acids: CASSYVVGHTSGRYEQYF. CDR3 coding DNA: TGTGCCAGCAGTTATGTTGTCGGTCATACTAGCGGGAGATACGAGCAGTACTTC.